This TCR beta chain was found in a study of shared clonotypes between healthy human individuals. TCRdb's copy holds only in-frame clones and misses some; the assay was immunoSEQ multiplex PCR. Among about 730,000 clones listed, roughly 72% were seen once. The CDR3 is 16 residues long. The germline CDR1 and CDR2 sequences are MNHNS and SASEGT. Trimming cost V 2 bases and J 8 bases, with 18 bases left between them. The rearrangement links TRBV6-1 to TRBJ2-2; perhaps TRBD1 as D (5 bases). This TCR was recovered from a woman in her 30s in good health. The sample comprised memory CD4+ T cells sorted from blood. Sample subset: CD45RA-negative fraction. In DNA, the CDR3 is TGTGCCAGCAGTGAAATTGGGGCTCGGATTGATGGGGAGCTGTTTTTT. Residues: CASSEIGARIDGELFF.